The 3 T cell receptor beta chains given below trace back to one sample, sequenced in a study of radiotherapy plus CTLA-4 blockade in lung cancer. Only in-frame clones appear in the TCRdb table, and some are missing; sequencing was by immunoSEQ multiplex PCR. The sample includes about 97,000 clones, 60% to 75% of them seen just once. The sequencing here drew on peripheral blood, taken from a patient treated with radiotherapy plus ipilimumab. The receptors were gathered from a human donor with non-small cell lung cancer who had a partial response to radiotherapy plus ipilimumab. Some clones in this sample may be carry-over from other donors' samples.

This rearrangement joins TRBV5-8 to TRBJ1-2; perhaps TRBD1 as D (5 bases). This CDR3 is built from 12 residues. With 0 bases removed from V and 5 bases from J, the gap between germline ends came to 5 bases. From germline, CDR1 is SGHTS and CDR2 YDEGEE. In DNA form, the CDR3 reads TGTGCCAGCAGCTTGGCAGGGTATGGCTACACCTTC. Amino acid sequence: CASSLAGYGYTF.

V gene TRBV7-2 combines with J gene TRBJ2-1; tentative D call: TRBD2 (7 bases). CDR1 is SGHTA, CDR2 FQGNSA, per germline. This CDR3 has 14 amino acids. V gave up 0 bases and J gave up 9 bases, with 12 bases separating them. CDR3 DNA: TGTGCCAGCAGCTTAGCAGGGGGGGCGGGTGAGCAGTTCTTC. Its translation: CASSLAGGAGEQFF.

This chain uses TRBV2 with TRBJ1-6, with D unresolved. The CDR3 runs to 16 residues. Looked up from germline, CDR1 is SNHLY and CDR2 is FYNNEI. Trimming took off 8 bases at V and 6 bases at J, with 20 bases between the two ends. Written as DNA, the CDR3 is TGTGCCAGCGGAAATTCAGGCGAAAGCTTTAATTCACCCCTCCACTTT. It is translated as CASGNSGESFNSPLHF.